The clone carrying this TCR beta chain was seen ten or more times. Patients showing uncontrolled infection, other autoimmune disease, pregnancy or lactation were ineligible. The record originates from a study of T cells in Graves' hyperthyroidism and ophthalmopathy. The V gene lost 0 bases and the J gene lost 3 bases, with 11 bases spanning the gap. The germline gives CDR1 SEHNR, CDR2 FQNEAQ (reference sequence). This CDR3 has 15 amino acids. It was RNA transcripts that yielded the amplified TCR beta CDR3 regions. The HTBI primer set served for first-round RT-PCR of the TCR CDR3. TCRdb re-analysed the multiplex PCR reads in MiXCR, keeping a single row per CDR3 protein. The top ten clones hold around 14% of a sample with about 560,000 distinct CDR3 sequences, 13% to 15% of them seen once.

The chain joins TRBV7-9 to TRBJ1-1; unclear D gene. The specimen was blood. This TCR was recovered from a woman aged 40 to 50 with Graves' hyperthyroidism. The CDR3 spells CASSLARPADTEAFF. The CDR3, as DNA: TGTGCCAGCAGCTTAGCGAGGCCAGCAGACACTGAAGCTTTCTTT.